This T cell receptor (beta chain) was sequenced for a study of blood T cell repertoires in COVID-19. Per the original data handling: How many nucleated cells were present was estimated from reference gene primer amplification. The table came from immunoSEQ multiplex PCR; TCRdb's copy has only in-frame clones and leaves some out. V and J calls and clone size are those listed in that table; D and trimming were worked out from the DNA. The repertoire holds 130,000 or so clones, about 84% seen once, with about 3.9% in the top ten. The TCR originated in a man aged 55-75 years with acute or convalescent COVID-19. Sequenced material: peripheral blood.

The CDR3 loop reads CSVVGASTYEQYF. CDR3 sequence (DNA): TGCAGCGTTGTGGGGGCCTCTACCTACGAGCAGTACTTC. The rearrangement joins TRBV29-1 to TRBJ2-7, with a tentative D call TRBD1 (6 bases). V was cut by 4 bases and J by 2 bases, with 12 bases left in between. CDR1 is SQVTM, CDR2 ANQGSEA, per germline. The CDR3 is 13 residues long.